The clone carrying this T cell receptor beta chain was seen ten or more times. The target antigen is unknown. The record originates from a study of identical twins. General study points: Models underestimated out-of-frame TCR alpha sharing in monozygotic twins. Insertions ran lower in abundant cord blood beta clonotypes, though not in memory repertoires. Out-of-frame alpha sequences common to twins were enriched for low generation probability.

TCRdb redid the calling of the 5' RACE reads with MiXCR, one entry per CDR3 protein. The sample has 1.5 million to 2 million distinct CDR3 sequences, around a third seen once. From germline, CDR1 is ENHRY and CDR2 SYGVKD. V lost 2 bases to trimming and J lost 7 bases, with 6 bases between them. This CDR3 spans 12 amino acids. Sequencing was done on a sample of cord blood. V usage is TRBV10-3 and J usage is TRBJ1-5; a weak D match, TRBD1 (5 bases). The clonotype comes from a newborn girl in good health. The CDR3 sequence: CAISERGQPQHF. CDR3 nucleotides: TGTGCCATCAGTGAGCGGGGGCAGCCCCAGCATTTT.